Below are 15 T cell receptor beta chains sequenced from a single sample in a study of vaccination effects on CD4 cells after COVID-19. Viral peptide pool expansion of antigen-specific CD4+ T cells preceded sequencing in the ViraFEST assay. At the end of about 9 days of culture, CD4+ T cells were isolated. The person had PCR-confirmed SARS-CoV-2 infection between March and December 2020. The antigens of these receptors remain unknown. Measured with immunoSEQ multiplex PCR; TCRdb has only the in-frame clones, and not every one. The sample consists of roughly 45,000 clones, around 75% of them appearing once. The sequencing here drew on CD4+ T cells from PBMCs cultured with a peptide pool, taken before COVID-19 vaccination. All receptors come from a human donor who had a prior SARS-CoV-2 infection.

The genes are TRBV19 and TRBJ2-5, with unresolved D. Germline lookup yields CDR1 LNHDA and CDR2 SQIVND (reference sequence). This CDR3 contains 13 residues. Deletions cut 1 base from V and 2 bases from J, with 5 bases between. DNA of the CDR3: TGTGCCAGTAGTATAGCCAGGCAAGAGACCCAGTACTTC. This gives the protein CASSIARQETQYF.

The chain carries TRBV4-3 and TRBJ2-6; D not resolved. The CDR3 loop spans 17 amino acids. The V end was cut by 2 bases, the J end by 4 bases, with 15 bases between. Germline lookup yields CDR1 LGHNA and CDR2 YSLEER. CDR3 sequence reads: CASSQSPGPNGANVLTF. CDR3 coding DNA: TGCGCCAGCAGCCAATCCCCAGGTCCCAACGGGGCCAACGTCCTGACTTTC.

The chain has TRBV3-1 (or the pseudogene TRBV3-2) and TRBJ1-2, with a weak D call TRBD1 (6 bases). The germline CDR1 and CDR2 sequences are LGHDT and YNNKEL (reference sequence). The germline V and J ends were trimmed by 0 bases and 3 bases, with 17 bases remaining between them. There are 17 residues in the CDR3. The CDR3 DNA sequence: TGTGCCAGCAGCCAAGACAGGGGCCGTCAACAATACTATGGCTACACCTTC. This translates into CASSQDRGRQQYYGYTF.

This clone occurred a few times. For the CDR3, the DNA is TGTGCCTGGGGGACCGGGACAGGGGACGCGCCGCCCCAGCATTTT. This sequence encodes CAWGTGTGDAPPQHF. The J gene is TRBJ1-5, the V gene TRBV30, with 10 bases aligning to TRBD1. Per germline, CDR1 GTSNPN and CDR2 SVGIG (reference sequence). This CDR3 has 15 residues. V lost 5 bases and J lost 9; bases outside the gene matches: 13.

The V gene is TRBV5-1, the J gene TRBJ2-7, with TRBD2 as a possible D gene (6 bases). There are 13 residues in the CDR3. The V end was cut by 2 bases, the J end by 3 bases, with 9 bases between. Per the germline V gene, CDR1 is SGHRS and CDR2 is YFSETQ. The CDR3 nucleotides read TGCGCCAGCAGCTTTACGGGAGACTACGAGCAGTACTTC. It codes for CASSFTGDYEQYF.

The chain recombines TRBV7-9 with TRBJ1-3; D gene unclear. V lost 4 bases and J lost 4, with 11 bases in between. The CDR3 has 14 residues. Germline lookup yields CDR1 SEHNR and CDR2 FQNEAQ (reference sequence). The CDR3, as DNA: TGTGCCAGCAGCTCACGGACGGGGGGAAACACCATATATTTT. As protein: CASSSRTGGNTIYF. The full variable domain, completed using reference TRBV7-9 and TRBJ1-3, is DTGVSQNPRHKITKRGQNVTFRCDPISEHNRLYWYRQTLGQGPEFLTYFQNEAQLEKSRLLSDRFSAERPKGSFSTLEIQRTEQGDSAMYLCASSSRTGGNTIYFGEGSWLTVV.

This clone has a handful of counts. The junction departs from germline at one end; a sequencing error may be responsible. This sequence joins TRBV11-2 and TRBJ1-1; a weak D match, TRBD1 (5 bases). The CDR3 consists of 13 residues. The germline V gene encodes CDR1 SGHAT and CDR2 FQNNGV. CDR3 loop: CATTRDRGSEAFF. As DNA, the CDR3 is TGTGCCACCACCCGGGACCGAGGATCTGAGGCTTTCTTT. The full variable domain, rest sourced from reference TRBV11-2 and TRBJ1-1, is EAGVAQSPRYKIIEKRQSVAFWCNPISGHATLYWYQQILGQGPKLLIQFQNNGVVDDSQLPKDRFSAERLKGVDSTLKIQPAKLEDSAVYLCATTRDRGSEAFFGQGTRLTVV.

CDR3 DNA sequence: TGTGCCAGCAGCTTTAGGTGGTCGGACTATGGCTACACCTTC. This translates into CASSFRWSDYGYTF. V usage is TRBV5-6 and J usage is TRBJ1-2; D gene ambiguous. The germline CDR1 and CDR2 sequences are SGHDT and YYEEEE. Trimming took 2 bases from V and 3 from J, leaving 11 bases between them. This CDR3 spans 14 amino acids.

The CDR3 here is CASSQDIDRAYSYEQYF. In nucleotides, the CDR3 is TGTGCCAGCAGCCAGGATATCGACAGGGCTTACTCCTACGAGCAGTACTTC. This chain links TRBV3-1 (or the pseudogene TRBV3-2) with TRBJ2-7; 7 bases agree with TRBD1. The CDR3 runs to 17 residues. Germline values: CDR1 LGHDT, CDR2 YNNKEL (reference sequence). V shed 3 bases, J shed 0 bases, and the junction held 11 bases outside the gene matches.

Within the sample, this clone is large (0.1 to 1%). This chain uses TRBV30 with TRBJ1-6, with 8 positions matching TRBD1. CDR3 size: 14 residues. The V gene end was trimmed by 0 bases and the J gene end by 10 bases; junction bases not matched to a gene: 5. CDR1 and CDR2 from the germline V gene are GTSNPN and SVGIG (reference sequence). This CDR3 is CAWSVQGGGSPLHF. CDR3 DNA sequence: TGTGCCTGGAGTGTACAGGGGGGAGGATCACCCCTCCACTTT.

The J gene is TRBJ2-7, the V gene TRBV6-1, with a possible D match to TRBD1 (5 bases). Trimming took 3 bases from V and 3 from J, leaving 12 bases between them. The CDR3 loop spans 14 amino acids. Germline CDR1 reads MNHNS; CDR2 reads SASEGT. Here the CDR3 DNA reads TGTGCCAGCAGTGAGTTCGGCAGGGTCTACGAGCAGTACTTC. Its protein product is CASSEFGRVYEQYF.

The chain uses TRBV2 and TRBJ1-1; no reliable D call. The CDR3 sequence is 15 residues long. V was clipped by 4 bases and J by 1 base, with 13 bases between them. The germline V gene has CDR1 SNHLY and CDR2 FYNNEI. This CDR3 reads CASSAVLWGNTEAFF. The CDR3 DNA reads as TGTGCCAGCAGTGCTGTCCTTTGGGGGAACACTGAAGCTTTCTTT.

This chain uses TRBV20-1 with TRBJ2-2; 8 nucleotides align to TRBD2. From germline, CDR1 is DFQATT and CDR2 SNEGSKA (reference sequence). V shed 3 bases and J 0 bases; nucleotides not matched to a gene: 18. The CDR3 covers 20 residues. The CDR3 sequence is CSASRLVAGKLGANTGELFF. CDR3 coding DNA: TGCAGTGCTAGTCGTTTGGTAGCGGGAAAGCTGGGAGCGAACACCGGGGAGCTGTTTTTT.

V gene TRBV20-1 combines with J gene TRBJ2-3; D uncertain. V gave up 3 bases and J gave up 4 bases, with 11 bases separating them. Germline assignment: CDR1 DFQATT and CDR2 SNEGSKA (reference sequence). This CDR3 contains 13 residues. The CDR3 nucleotides read TGCAGTGCTAGTGGGCGATCTCCAGATACGCAGTATTTT. Amino acids: CSASGRSPDTQYF.

In its sample, this clone was seen once. The chain carries TRBV29-1 and TRBJ2-3; D is unclear. Germline CDR1 reads SQVTM; CDR2 reads ANQGSEA. The CDR3 spans 14 residues. Trimming removed 1 base from V and 5 bases from J, with 13 bases in between. CDR3 amino acids: CSVEGGFGVDTQYF. The CDR3 DNA is TGCAGCGTTGAAGGGGGTTTCGGTGTAGATACGCAGTATTTT.